This T cell receptor (beta chain) was found in a study of neurological immune-mediated disorders. This clonotype appeared many times. V shed 3 bases, J shed 6 bases, and the junction held 3 bases outside the gene matches. The CDR3 spans 14 residues. Germline assignment: CDR1 MNHEY and CDR2 SMNVEV (reference sequence). TCRdb re-called the 5' RACE reads with MiXCR, one entry per CDR3 protein. The sample has roughly 120,000 distinct CDR3 sequences; more than 2.5% are singletons. Sequenced: PBMCs. The origin of this receptor is a woman aged 25 to 45 with multiple sclerosis. V gene TRBV27 combines with J gene TRBJ1-5, with 9 bases identical to TRBD1. This chain's CDR3 is CASSFRQGGQPQHF. The DNA of the CDR3 is TGTGCCAGCAGTTTTCGACAGGGGGGTCAGCCCCAGCATTTT.